The entry below describes one T cell receptor beta chain. The antigen is not known. Germline assignment: CDR1 MNHNS and CDR2 SASEGT. V lost 2 bases and J 4 bases, leaving 8 bases between the germline ends. This CDR3 region has 13 residues. The sample belongs to a study of beta chain features in type 1 diabetes. Every isolated RNA sample was fully reverse transcribed, so sequencing captured expressed TCRB transcripts. Profiled with immunoSEQ multiplex PCR; TCRdb holds only in-frame clones, not every one. The sample lists about 370,000 clones; around 10% were seen once. General study points: There was a possibility that cDNA sequencing over-represented cells with high TCR expression. Across all four CD4+ subsets, people with type 1 diabetes showed modestly shorter TCRB CDR3s. Insertions were fewer and deletions more numerous at VDJ junctions in type 1 diabetes patients.

Sequences were obtained from central memory CD4+ T cells from blood. This receptor was taken from a young man with type 1 diabetes. The chain uses TRBV6-1 and TRBJ1-1; D is undetermined. This CDR3 reads CASSEQVATEAFF. Written as DNA, the CDR3 is TGTGCCAGCAGTGAACAAGTCGCCACTGAAGCTTTCTTT.